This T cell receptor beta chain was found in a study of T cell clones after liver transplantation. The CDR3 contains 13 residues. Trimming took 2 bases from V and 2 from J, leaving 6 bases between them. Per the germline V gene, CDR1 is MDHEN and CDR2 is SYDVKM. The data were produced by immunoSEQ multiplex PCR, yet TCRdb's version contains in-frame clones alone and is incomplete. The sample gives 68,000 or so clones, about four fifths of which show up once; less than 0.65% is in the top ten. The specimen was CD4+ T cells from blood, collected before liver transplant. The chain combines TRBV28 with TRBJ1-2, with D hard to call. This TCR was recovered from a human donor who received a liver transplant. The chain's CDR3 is CASSLLRNYGYTF. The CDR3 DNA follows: TGTGCCAGCAGTTTACTGAGAAACTATGGCTACACCTTC.